The 3 T cell receptor beta chains in this list originate from one sample, sequenced in a study of vaccination effects on CD4 cells after COVID-19. These TCRs' antigens remain unknown. CD4+ T cells were isolated after 10 days of culture. The infection with SARS-CoV-2 (confirmed by PCR) occurred in this person between March and December 2020. Everyone in the study got two shots of either the BNT162b2 or mRNA-1273 vaccine. Using immunoSEQ multiplex PCR, the repertoire was profiled, and TCRdb retains in-frame clones only, with some absent. The table includes nearly 35,000 clones, around 80% detected once. The source material was CD4+ T cells from PBMCs cultured without peptide, sampled after COVID-19 vaccination. These receptors all stem from a human donor who had a prior SARS-CoV-2 infection.

In its sample, this clone was seen a few times. The CDR3 sequence is CASSLGGRTEAFF. The CDR3, as DNA: TGTGCCAGCAGCTTGGGGGGGCGCACTGAAGCTTTCTTT. The genes are TRBV5-4 and TRBJ1-1; a weak D match, TRBD1 (6 bases). The length of the CDR3 is 13 residues. Germline assignment: CDR1 SGHNT and CDR2 YYREEE (reference sequence). Deletions cut 0 bases from V and 4 bases from J, with 7 bases between.

The CDR3 spells CASSAPFVRDAYGYTF. The CDR3, as DNA: TGTGCCAGCAGCGCCCCGTTCGTCAGGGATGCCTATGGCTACACCTTC. V is TRBV9 and J is TRBJ1-2, with a weak D call TRBD1 (5 bases). Germline V lookup: CDR1 SGDLS, CDR2 YYNGEE. The CDR3 runs 16 residues. V was shortened by 3 bases and J by 4 bases, with 19 bases between the two germline ends.

The V call is TRBV11-2, the J call TRBJ2-2; 8 bases are a match to TRBD2. The germline V gene encodes CDR1 SGHAT and CDR2 FQNNGV. Unmatched junction bases numbered 4, after V lost 4 bases and J lost 0 bases. The CDR3 is 16 amino acids. This CDR3 reads CASSSPAGANTGELFF. CDR3 DNA sequence: TGTGCCAGCAGCTCCCCAGCGGGAGCGAACACCGGGGAGCTGTTTTTT.